This TCR beta chain is from a study of blood T cell repertoires in COVID-19. The wider study: The study drew acute and convalescent COVID-19 samples from the United States, Italy and Spain.

Authors' data handling: Amplification with reference gene primers provided the estimates of nucleated cell counts. Assay: immunoSEQ multiplex PCR; the TCRdb copy retains only in-frame clones and omits some. V, J and clone size are those of that table, while D and trimming were read from the DNA. The sample records under 150,000 clones, 70% to 90% being singletons. The CDR3 runs to 14 residues. CDR1 is SEHNR, CDR2 FQNEAQ, per germline (reference sequence). Trimming cost V 2 bases and J 8 bases, with 12 bases left between them. The sequence was obtained from a woman aged 45 to 65 with acute or convalescent COVID-19. Sequenced: peripheral blood. The J gene is TRBJ1-4, the V gene TRBV7-9; D might be TRBD1 (5 bases). CDR3 nucleotides: TGTGCCAGCAGCTTACGGGAGGGGAGCGAAAAACTGTTTTTT. Its translation: CASSLREGSEKLFF.